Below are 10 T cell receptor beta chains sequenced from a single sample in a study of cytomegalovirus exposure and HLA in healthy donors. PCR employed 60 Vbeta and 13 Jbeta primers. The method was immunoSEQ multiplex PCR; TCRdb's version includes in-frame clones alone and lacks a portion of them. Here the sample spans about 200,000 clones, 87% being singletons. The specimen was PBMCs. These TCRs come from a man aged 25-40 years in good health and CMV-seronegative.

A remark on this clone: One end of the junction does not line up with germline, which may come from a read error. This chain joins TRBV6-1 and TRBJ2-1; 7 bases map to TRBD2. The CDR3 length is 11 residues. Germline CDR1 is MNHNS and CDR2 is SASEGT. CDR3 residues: CASSESSGGIF. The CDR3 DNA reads TGTGCCAGCAGTGAAAGTTCCGGGGGGATCTTC.

This CDR3 reads CASSLRVTDEQYF. The CDR3 DNA reads TGTGCCAGCAGCTTACGCGTCACGGACGAGCAGTACTTC. The rearrangement links TRBV11-2 to TRBJ2-7; D unclear. Trimming removed 2 bases from V and 5 bases from J, with 10 bases in between. Germline CDR1 SGHAT, CDR2 FQNNGV. CDR3 length: 13 amino acids.

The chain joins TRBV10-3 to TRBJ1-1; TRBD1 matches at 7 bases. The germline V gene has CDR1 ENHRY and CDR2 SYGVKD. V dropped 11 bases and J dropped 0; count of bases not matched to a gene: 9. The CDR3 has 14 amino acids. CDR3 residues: CASRQTGMNTEAFF. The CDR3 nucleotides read TGTGCCTCGAGACAGACAGGGATGAACACTGAAGCTTTCTTT.

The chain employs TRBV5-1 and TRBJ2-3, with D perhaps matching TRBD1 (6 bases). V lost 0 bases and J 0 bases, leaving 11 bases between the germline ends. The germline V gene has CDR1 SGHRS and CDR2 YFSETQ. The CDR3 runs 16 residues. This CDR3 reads CASSLATGTSTDTQYF. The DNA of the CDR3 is TGCGCCAGCAGCTTGGCTACAGGGACCAGCACAGATACGCAGTATTTT.

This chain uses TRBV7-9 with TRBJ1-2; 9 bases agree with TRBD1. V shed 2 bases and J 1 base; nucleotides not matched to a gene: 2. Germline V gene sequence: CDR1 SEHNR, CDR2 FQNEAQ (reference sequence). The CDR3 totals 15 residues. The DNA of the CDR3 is TGTGCCAGCAGCTTACCGGACAGGGGTAACTATGGCTACACCTTC. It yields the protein CASSLPDRGNYGYTF.

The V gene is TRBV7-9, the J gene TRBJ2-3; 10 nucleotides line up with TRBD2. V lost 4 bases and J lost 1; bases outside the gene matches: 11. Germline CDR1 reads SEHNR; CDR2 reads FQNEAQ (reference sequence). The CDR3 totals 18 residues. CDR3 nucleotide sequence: TGTGCCAGCAGCTCTGCCTCCCGAAGCGGGAGGGGCACAGATACGCAGTATTTT. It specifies CASSSASRSGRGTDTQYF.

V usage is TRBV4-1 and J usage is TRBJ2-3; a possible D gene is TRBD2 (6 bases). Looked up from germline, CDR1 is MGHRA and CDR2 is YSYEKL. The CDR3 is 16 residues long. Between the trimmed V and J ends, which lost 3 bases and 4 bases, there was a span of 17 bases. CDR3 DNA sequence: TGCGCCAGCAGCCACTATTTGCGGGGAGAGGCAGATACGCAGTATTTT. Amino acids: CASSHYLRGEADTQYF.

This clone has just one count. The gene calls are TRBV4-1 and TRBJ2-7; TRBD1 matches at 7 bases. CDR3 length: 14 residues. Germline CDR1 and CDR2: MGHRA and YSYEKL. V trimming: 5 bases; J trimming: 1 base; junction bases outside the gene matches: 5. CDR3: CASSEGAFSYEQYF. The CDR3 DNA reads TGCGCCAGCAGCGAGGGGGCCTTTTCCTACGAGCAGTACTTC.

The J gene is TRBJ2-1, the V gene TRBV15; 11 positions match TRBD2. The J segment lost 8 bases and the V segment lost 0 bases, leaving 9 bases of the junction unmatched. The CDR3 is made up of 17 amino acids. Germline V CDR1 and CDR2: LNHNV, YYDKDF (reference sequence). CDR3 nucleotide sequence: TGTGCCACCAGCAGAGATTCCTTACTAGCGGGAGTTGATGAGCAGTTCTTC. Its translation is CATSRDSLLAGVDEQFF.

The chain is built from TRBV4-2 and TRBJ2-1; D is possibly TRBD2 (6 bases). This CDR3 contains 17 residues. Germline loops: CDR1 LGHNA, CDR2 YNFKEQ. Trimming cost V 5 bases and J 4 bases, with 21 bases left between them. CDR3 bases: TGTGCCAGCAGCATTCGTTTCGGTAGCGGACGATACAATGAGCAGTTCTTC. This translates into CASSIRFGSGRYNEQFF.